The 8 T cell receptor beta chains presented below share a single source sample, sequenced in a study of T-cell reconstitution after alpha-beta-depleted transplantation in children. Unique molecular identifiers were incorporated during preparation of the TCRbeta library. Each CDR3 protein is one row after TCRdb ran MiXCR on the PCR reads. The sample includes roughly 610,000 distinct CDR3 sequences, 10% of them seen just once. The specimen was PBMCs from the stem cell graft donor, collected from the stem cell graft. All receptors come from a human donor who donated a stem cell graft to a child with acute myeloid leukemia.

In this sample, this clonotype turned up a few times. The chain's CDR3 is CASRHRQGLYGYTF. The CDR3 region has the DNA TGTGCCAGCAGACACCGACAGGGCCTCTATGGCTACACCTTC. This rearrangement joins TRBV12-3 or TRBV12-4 to TRBJ1-2; TRBD1 aligns across 7 bases. This CDR3 has 14 residues. Unmatched junction bases numbered 8, after V lost 6 bases and J lost 4 bases.

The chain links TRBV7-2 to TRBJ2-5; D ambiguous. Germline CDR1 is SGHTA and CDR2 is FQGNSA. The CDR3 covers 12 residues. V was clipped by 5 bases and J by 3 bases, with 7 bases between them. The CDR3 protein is CASSPVKETQYF. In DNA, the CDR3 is TGTGCCAGCAGCCCGGTAAAAGAGACCCAGTACTTC.

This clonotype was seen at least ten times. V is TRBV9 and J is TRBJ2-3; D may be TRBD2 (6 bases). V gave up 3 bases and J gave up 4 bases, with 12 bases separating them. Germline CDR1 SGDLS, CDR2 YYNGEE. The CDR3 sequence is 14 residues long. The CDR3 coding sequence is TGTGCCAGCAGCGAGCGAGGCGGGGCAGATACGCAGTATTTT. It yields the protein CASSERGGADTQYF.

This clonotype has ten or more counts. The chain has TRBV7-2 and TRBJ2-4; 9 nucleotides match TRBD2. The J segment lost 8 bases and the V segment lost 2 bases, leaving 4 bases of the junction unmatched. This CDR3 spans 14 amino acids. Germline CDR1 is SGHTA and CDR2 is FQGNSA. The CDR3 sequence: CASSLRTSAYIQYF. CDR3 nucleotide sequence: TGTGCCAGCAGCTTAAGGACTAGCGCTTACATTCAGTACTTC. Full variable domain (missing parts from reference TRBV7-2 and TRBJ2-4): GAGVSQSPSNKVTEKGKDVELRCDPISGHTALYWYRQSLGQGLEFLIYFQGNSAPDKSGLPSDRFSAERTGGSVSTLTIQRTQQEDSAVYLCASSLRTSAYIQYFGAGTRLSVL.

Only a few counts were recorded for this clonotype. Here the CDR3 reads CSVAKGQETQYF. The DNA for the CDR3 is TGCAGCGTTGCGAAGGGCCAAGAGACCCAGTACTTC. The gene calls are TRBV29-1 and TRBJ2-5; D gene unclear. The CDR3 length is 12 residues. V was shortened by 4 bases and J by 1 base, with 7 bases between the two germline ends. Looked up from germline, CDR1 is SQVTM and CDR2 is ANQGSEA. Full variable domain (remainder filled in from reference TRBV29-1 and TRBJ2-5): SAVISQKPSRDICQRGTSLTIQCQVDSQVTMMFWYRQQPGQSLTLIATANQGSEATYESGFVIDKFPISRPNLTFSTLTVSNMSPEDSSIYLCSVAKGQETQYFGPGTRLLVL.

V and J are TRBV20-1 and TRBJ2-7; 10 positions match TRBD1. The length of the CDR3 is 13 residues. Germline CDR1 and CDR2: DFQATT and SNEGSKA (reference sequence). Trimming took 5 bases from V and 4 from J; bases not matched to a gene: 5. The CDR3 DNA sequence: TGCAGTGCTTCGACAGGGGGCTTATACGAGCAGTACTTC. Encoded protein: CSASTGGLYEQYF.

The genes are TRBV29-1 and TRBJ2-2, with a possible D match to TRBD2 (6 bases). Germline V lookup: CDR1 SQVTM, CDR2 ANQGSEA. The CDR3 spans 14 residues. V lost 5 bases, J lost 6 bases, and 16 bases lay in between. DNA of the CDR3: TGCAGCGTTTCGATCGGGGGAAGGTCCGGGGAGCTGTTTTTT. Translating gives CSVSIGGRSGELFF.

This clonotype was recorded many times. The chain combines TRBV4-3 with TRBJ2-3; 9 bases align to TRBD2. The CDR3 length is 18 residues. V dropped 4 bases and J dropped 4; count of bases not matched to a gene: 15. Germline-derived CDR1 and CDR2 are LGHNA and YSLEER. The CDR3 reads CASSPMITLAGNADTQYF. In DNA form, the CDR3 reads TGCGCCAGCAGCCCTATGATCACTCTAGCGGGAAACGCAGATACGCAGTATTTT.